This TCR beta chain was observed in a study of human T cells and chemical hapten exposure. At the level of the study: Skin of the upper inner arm, approximately 2 cm by approximately 2 cm, received 2% DPC for sensitization. Whole-study findings and limits: Once DPC sensitization occurred, TCRs above 1 in 1000 frequency showed no change. Expanded TCRs formed significantly more large CDR3 similarity clusters than controls.

To note about this clonotype: No antigen is known for it.

Authors' data handling: Counting gave a median of approximately 96,000 TCRs per sample, with values ranging from about 20,000 to 750,000. Using its own MiXCR run on the RACE reads, TCRdb lists one record per CDR3 protein. TCRdb, not the original authors, processed these V and J calls. Among about 120,000 distinct CDR3 sequences listed, about 12% were seen once. The sample's time point: patch test 1, 2 weeks after DPC sensitization. Treatment specified: therapeutic diphenylcyclopropenone sensitization with weekly scalp DPC. The receptor's source is a woman between 50 and 59 years old with alopecia areata. Some clones in this sample may be carry-over from other donors' samples. The sample in question was whole blood, obtained in connection with sensitization to the hapten diphenylcyclopropenone (DPC).

CDR3 bases: TGTGCCAGCAGTTTGCAGAGCTCTGGAAACACCATATATTTT. This translates into CASSLQSSGNTIYF. The V call is TRBV12-3 or TRBV12-4, the J call TRBJ1-3; D is unresolved. Trimming left V 3 bases short and J 0 bases short, with 6 bases between. The CDR3 is made up of 14 amino acids.